Listed here are 25 T cell receptor beta chains from one sample, sequenced in a study of T cell responses to AZD1222 COVID-19 vaccine. Profiled with immunoSEQ multiplex PCR; TCRdb holds only in-frame clones, not every one. The sample has about 120,000 clones, 80% to 95% seen once. This specimen was peripheral blood, taken 28 days after the second dose of the MenACWY control vaccine. These receptors were taken from an adult who received the MenACWY meningococcal vaccine as a control.

The chain uses TRBV7-3 and TRBJ2-2; TRBD2 agrees at 16 bases. The CDR3 is 17 residues long. The germline CDR1 and CDR2 sequences are SGHTA and FQGTGA. V gave up 6 bases and J gave up 7 bases; unmatched junction bases: 8. For the CDR3, the DNA is TGTGCCAGCAGTCGACCGGGACTAGCGGGAGGGGTCGGGGAGCTGTTTTTT. Translating gives CASSRPGLAGGVGELFF.

The chain links TRBV9 to TRBJ2-4; D is uncertain. CDR1 is SGDLS, CDR2 YYNGEE, per germline. V lost 4 bases, J lost 9 bases, and 14 bases lay in between. This CDR3 is 13 amino acids long. The CDR3 DNA reads TGTGCCAGCAGCCCCGCAGTTCGAGGCATTCAGTACTTC. This gives the protein CASSPAVRGIQYF.

This clone was detected only once. The rearrangement uses TRBV5-1 and TRBJ1-2; 8 nucleotides align to TRBD1. Germline CDR1 reads SGHRS; CDR2 reads YFSETQ. The V segment lost 4 bases and the J segment 4 bases; nucleotides outside the gene matches: 6. This CDR3 region has 14 residues. CDR3 protein: CASSGTGLLYGYTF. The CDR3 DNA follows: TGCGCCAGCAGCGGGACAGGCCTTCTCTATGGCTACACCTTC.

The rearrangement joins TRBV4-2 to TRBJ2-2, with 8 bases lining up with TRBD2. With 4 bases clipped from V and 7 bases from J, the junction kept 8 bases outside the gene matches. Germline CDR1 LGHNA, CDR2 YNFKEQ. This CDR3 has 15 residues. The CDR3 reads CASSPLSGSNGELFF. The CDR3 DNA reads as TGTGCCAGCAGCCCCCTAAGCGGGAGTAACGGGGAGCTGTTTTTT.

This clone occurred once. The chain carries TRBV18 and TRBJ2-3, with TRBD1 matching over 8 bases. The germline V gene has CDR1 KGHSH and CDR2 LQKENI. V shed 3 bases, J shed 6 bases, and the junction held 5 bases outside the gene matches. The CDR3 contains 14 residues. CDR3 in amino acids: CASSPWTGRDTQYF. In DNA, the CDR3 is TGTGCCAGCTCACCGTGGACAGGGAGGGATACGCAGTATTTT. Complete variable domain (other parts from reference TRBV18 and TRBJ2-3): NAGVMQNPRHLVRRRGQEARLRCSPMKGHSHVYWYRQLPEEGLKFMVYLQKENIIDESGMPKERFSAEFPKEGPSILRIQQVVRGDSAAYFCASSPWTGRDTQYFGPGTRLTVL.

Concerning this clone itself: A junction end diverges from the germline sequence, so it may reflect a read error. The chain uses TRBV6-1 and TRBJ1-3; D gene ambiguous. CDR1 is MNHNS, CDR2 SASEGT, per germline. This CDR3 has 13 residues. Here the CDR3 reads CASREPSGNTIYF. Written as DNA, the CDR3 is TGTGCCAGCCGTGAGCCATCTGGAAACACCATATATTTT.

J is TRBJ2-1 and V is TRBV7-9; the D gene could be TRBD1 or TRBD2 (6 bases each). Trimming took off 2 bases at V and 5 bases at J, with 19 bases between the two ends. The CDR3 has 17 residues. In germline, CDR1 is SEHNR, CDR2 FQNEAQ (reference sequence). The CDR3 reads CASSLNGTKGGHNEQFF. In nucleotides, the CDR3 is TGTGCCAGCAGCTTAAATGGGACCAAGGGGGGACACAATGAGCAGTTCTTC.

Only one count was recorded for this clone. V and J are TRBV6-2 or TRBV6-3 and TRBJ2-7, with unresolved D. CDR1 MNHEY and CDR2 SVGEGT come from the germline V gene. The CDR3 sequence is 17 residues long. V was pared by 5 bases and J by 8 bases, with 28 bases between. The CDR3 nucleotides read TGTGCCAGCAGTAAAGACCTACAGAAGATGGGTCCGAGGAAGCAGTACGTC. Translated: CASSKDLQKMGPRKQYV.

Concerning this clone: The sample holds other DNA sequences that translate to the same CDR3. The CDR3 nucleotides are TGCGCCAGCAGCCAAGATGGCGGAGATACGCAGTATTTT. This sequence encodes CASSQDGGDTQYF. V and J are TRBV4-1 and TRBJ2-3; no firm D call. Germline values: CDR1 MGHRA, CDR2 YSYEKL. Trimming cost V 0 bases and J 5 bases, with 6 bases left between them. This CDR3 contains 13 residues.

This rearrangement joins TRBV27 to TRBJ2-1, with 14 nucleotides matching TRBD2. Per germline, CDR1 MNHEY and CDR2 SMNVEV (reference sequence). CDR3 length: 15 residues. The J segment lost 7 bases and the V segment lost 5 bases, leaving 4 bases of the junction unmatched. CDR3 in DNA: TGTGCCAGCAGTCCCCGGACTAGCGGGGGGAATGAGCAGTTCTTC. Translating it yields CASSPRTSGGNEQFF.

This chain links TRBV28 with TRBJ2-1; the match to TRBD2 covers 9 bases. This CDR3 has 17 amino acids. Germline V gene data show CDR1 as MDHEN and CDR2 as SYDVKM. The junction had 16 bases not matched to a gene; V was cut back by 4 bases and J by 9 bases. As DNA, the CDR3 is TGTGCCAGCAGTTCCCCCCTTTTAGCGGGAGTTGTAGGTGAGCAGTTCTTC. As protein: CASSSPLLAGVVGEQFF.

The chain uses TRBV5-8 and TRBJ2-5, with TRBD2 matching over 7 bases. Germline V CDR1 and CDR2: SGHTS, YDEGEE. The CDR3 is made up of 19 amino acids. The V segment lost 0 bases and the J segment 9 bases; nucleotides outside the gene matches: 23. The CDR3 region is CASSLAALALNPQDWAQYF. The CDR3 nucleotides are TGTGCCAGCAGCTTGGCAGCACTAGCGCTAAATCCTCAAGATTGGGCCCAGTACTTC.

The rearrangement joins TRBV29-1 to TRBJ2-1; 8 nucleotides line up with TRBD1. The CDR3 runs 14 residues. V lost 7 bases and J lost 1; bases outside the gene matches: 6. Germline CDR1 reads SQVTM; CDR2 reads ANQGSEA. The DNA for the CDR3 is TGCAGCGGCCAGGGGGCTACGTCCTACAATGAGCAGTTCTTC. Residues: CSGQGATSYNEQFF.

The genes are TRBV2 and TRBJ1-4; 10 bases line up with TRBD1. Germline CDR1 SNHLY, CDR2 FYNNEI. V was clipped by 7 bases and J by 5 bases; unmatched bases: 4. The CDR3 sequence is 14 residues long. The CDR3 DNA reads TGTGCCAGCACCAGGACAGGGGGGAATGAAAAACTGTTTTTT. Amino acids: CASTRTGGNEKLFF.

The chain has TRBV27 and TRBJ1-5, with 7 bases fitting TRBD1. Germline lookup yields CDR1 MNHEY and CDR2 SMNVEV (reference sequence). V lost 6 bases, J lost 0 bases, and 5 bases stayed unmatched. The CDR3 runs to 15 residues. CDR3 loop: CASREDRYSNQPQHF. In DNA, the CDR3 is TGTGCCAGCAGAGAGGACAGGTATAGCAATCAGCCCCAGCATTTT.

V and J are TRBV12-3 or TRBV12-4 and TRBJ1-1, with a possible D match to TRBD1 (6 bases). V was pared by 3 bases and J by 5 bases, with 10 bases between. The CDR3 has 13 amino acids. DNA for the CDR3: TGTGCCAGCAGTTTCCGTAGGGGGACTGAAGCTTTCTTT. Protein sequence: CASSFRRGTEAFF.

The V gene is TRBV28, the J gene TRBJ1-5; possibly TRBD1 for D (5 bases). The CDR3 runs 15 residues. Trimming pared 3 bases from V and 2 bases from J, leaving 11 bases between. Germline loops: CDR1 MDHEN, CDR2 SYDVKM. CDR3 in amino acids: CASSLGPRGNQPQHF. Here the CDR3 DNA reads TGTGCCAGCAGTTTGGGACCAAGGGGCAATCAGCCCCAGCATTTT.

V and J are TRBV7-8 and TRBJ2-5; D gene uncertain. CDR3 length equals 14 residues. Germline values: CDR1 SGHVS, CDR2 FQNEAQ. The V and J ends lost 1 base and 3 bases respectively, with 9 bases between them. The DNA for the CDR3 is TGTGCCAGCAGCTTAGTCGGATTTAAAGAGACCCAGTACTTC. Protein product: CASSLVGFKETQYF.

The chain employs TRBV3-1 (or the pseudogene TRBV3-2) and TRBJ2-3; 9 bases map to TRBD1. Unmatched junction bases numbered 3, after V lost 4 bases and J lost 1 base. The CDR3 consists of 15 residues. Germline V gene data show CDR1 as LGHDT and CDR2 as YNNKEL (reference sequence). CDR3 region: CASSPDRGRTDTQYF. CDR3 coding DNA: TGTGCCAGCAGCCCGGACAGGGGACGCACAGATACGCAGTATTTT.

The CDR3 loop is CASSLAWTVEYNEQFF. Written as DNA, the CDR3 is TGCGCCAGCAGCCTAGCCTGGACAGTGGAGTACAATGAGCAGTTCTTC. The rearrangement joins TRBV4-3 to TRBJ2-1, with a possible D match to TRBD1 (6 bases). Germline V gives CDR1 LGHNA, CDR2 YSLEER. V was clipped by 4 bases and J by 4 bases, with 17 bases between them. This CDR3 spans 16 amino acids.

V is TRBV28 and J is TRBJ2-1, with 7 positions matching TRBD1. This CDR3 has 14 residues. The germline CDR1 and CDR2 sequences are MDHEN and SYDVKM. J lost 2 bases, V lost 6 bases, and 4 bases had no gene match. CDR3 protein: CASRPQGAYNEQFF. CDR3 bases: TGTGCCAGCAGACCTCAGGGGGCCTACAATGAGCAGTTCTTC. Based on the CDR3 plus reference TRBV28 and TRBJ2-1, the full variable domain is DVKVTQSSRYLVKRTGEKVFLECVQDMDHENMFWYRQDPGLGLRLIYFSYDVKMKEKGDIPEGYSVSREKKERFSLILESASTNQTSMYLCASRPQGAYNEQFFGPGTRLTVL.

The gene calls are TRBV7-2 and TRBJ1-5; D is perhaps TRBD1 (6 bases). From germline, CDR1 is SGHTA and CDR2 FQGNSA. The CDR3 length is 15 residues. V lost 2 bases and J 7 bases, leaving 15 bases between the germline ends. CDR3 sequence (DNA): TGTGCCAGCAGCTTATATTCGGGGGCGGGCCAGCCCCAGCATTTT. This translates into CASSLYSGAGQPQHF.

This clone is a singleton in its sample. This sequence joins TRBV6-5 and TRBJ1-5; 7 bases match TRBD1. Germline values: CDR1 MNHEY, CDR2 SVGAGI. The V gene end was trimmed by 5 bases and the J gene end by 3 bases; junction bases not matched to a gene: 7. This CDR3 has 15 residues. The CDR3 nucleotides read TGTGCCAGCAGTAACAACAGGGGCGCCAATCAGCCCCAGCATTTT. Protein: CASSNNRGANQPQHF.

V is TRBV18 and J is TRBJ2-5; the match to TRBD2 covers 12 bases. The V and J ends lost 1 base and 1 base, in that order; junction bases with no gene match: 1. CDR3 size: 16 residues. The germline V gene encodes CDR1 KGHSH and CDR2 LQKENI. This chain's CDR3 is CASSPRGLAGQETQYF. DNA for the CDR3: TGTGCCAGCTCACCACGGGGACTAGCGGGCCAAGAGACCCAGTACTTC.

The rearrangement links TRBV6-2 or TRBV6-3 to TRBJ2-6; D unresolved. The CDR3 is 14 residues long. V lost 3 bases and J 1 base, leaving 4 bases between the germline ends. CDR1 is MNHEY, CDR2 SVGEGT, per germline. This CDR3 is CASSYGSGANVLTF. CDR3 in DNA: TGTGCCAGCAGTTATGGGTCTGGGGCCAACGTCCTGACTTTC.